The 31 T cell receptor beta chains listed next were all sequenced from one sample in a study of T cell repertoires in cytomegalovirus infection. One entry per CDR3 protein, called by TCRdb with MiXCR from the reads. The data hold roughly 640,000 distinct CDR3 sequences, with 20% to 25% observed a single time. The sequencing sample was made of CD8+ T cells from PBMCs. The receptors shown here come from a human donor in good health (CMV status not recorded). Some clones in this sample may be carry-over from other donors' samples.

This clonotype was detected ten times or more. V is TRBV7-6 and J is TRBJ2-7, with D maybe TRBD1 (6 bases). This CDR3 has 12 residues. The germline V and J ends were trimmed by 3 bases and 7 bases, with 10 bases remaining between them. From germline, CDR1 is SGHVS and CDR2 FNYEAQ. CDR3 nucleotides: TGTGCCAGCAGCTTTGGGGGCCAAGAGCAGTACTTC. Translated, it gives CASSFGGQEQYF.

The rearrangement uses TRBV16 and TRBJ2-1; D call uncertain. This CDR3 has 14 residues. Germline-derived CDR1 and CDR2 are KGHSY and FQNENV. The germline V and J ends were trimmed by 0 bases and 8 bases, with 11 bases remaining between them. The CDR3 nucleotides are TGTGCCAGCAGCCAATCTAGTCCCTGGGATGAGCAGTTCTTC. Translated: CASSQSSPWDEQFF.

The chain recombines TRBV29-1 with TRBJ2-1, with 10 bases lining up with TRBD2. The J segment lost 8 bases and the V segment lost 3 bases, leaving 10 bases of the junction unmatched. Germline V gives CDR1 SQVTM, CDR2 ANQGSEA. CDR3 length equals 15 residues. As DNA, the CDR3 is TGCAGCGTTGATGGAAGCGGGGGGGCCCTGTATGAGCAGTTCTTC. It specifies CSVDGSGGALYEQFF.

This clonotype was seen many times. The rearrangement joins TRBV7-4 to TRBJ2-5, with 7 bases matching TRBD2. The CDR3 totals 15 residues. The germline gives CDR1 SGHVT, CDR2 SQSDAQ. V gave up 5 bases and J gave up 1 base; unmatched junction bases: 7. The CDR3 DNA reads as TGTGCCAGCAGCCCACTGGGCGGGGGCCAAGAGACCCAGTACTTC. Amino acids: CASSPLGGGQETQYF.

This clonotype was seen many times. This chain joins TRBV7-2 and TRBJ2-5; either TRBD1 or TRBD2 may supply D (5 bases each). The CDR3 is 16 residues long. Germline CDR1 and CDR2: SGHTA and FQGNSA. Trimming shortened V by 1 base and J by 0 bases, and 12 bases separated the two germline ends. The DNA for the CDR3 is TGTGCCAGCAGCTTAGGGGACGTCGGGTACCAAGAGACCCAGTACTTC. Protein product: CASSLGDVGYQETQYF.

The chain joins TRBV7-9 to TRBJ2-5; D is undetermined. The CDR3 extends over 12 amino acids. Germline CDR1 reads SEHNR; CDR2 reads FQNEAQ (reference sequence). Trimming removed 6 bases from V and 0 bases from J, with 5 bases in between. CDR3 sequence: CASRPDQETQYF. As DNA, the CDR3 is TGTGCCAGCAGGCCAGACCAAGAGACCCAGTACTTC.

In this sample, this clonotype turned up a few times. This chain joins TRBV4-1 and TRBJ1-1; D is perhaps TRBD1 (5 bases). The CDR3 spans 14 residues. Germline assignment: CDR1 MGHRA and CDR2 YSYEKL. V lost 2 bases and J lost 1, with 8 bases in between. This chain's CDR3 is CASSQQQENTEAFF. CDR3 coding DNA: TGCGCCAGCAGCCAACAACAGGAGAACACTGAAGCTTTCTTT.

Only a few counts were recorded for this clonotype. This chain joins TRBV19 and TRBJ2-1, with D unclear. The CDR3 is 11 amino acids. The V end was cut by 0 bases, the J end by 9 bases, with 3 bases between. From germline, CDR1 is LNHDA and CDR2 SQIVND (reference sequence). Here the CDR3 reads CASSIDGEQFF. DNA for the CDR3: TGTGCCAGTAGTATAGATGGTGAGCAGTTCTTC.

The chain has TRBV2 and TRBJ2-5, with 14 bases fitting TRBD2. Losses at the gene ends were 11 bases for V and 5 bases for J; bases not matched to a gene: 10. CDR1 SNHLY and CDR2 FYNNEI come from the germline V gene. The CDR3 is 15 residues long. This chain's CDR3 is CAVRGTSGGRETQYF. As DNA, the CDR3 is TGTGCCGTCCGGGGGACTAGCGGGGGAAGGGAGACCCAGTACTTC.

This clonotype was seen only a few times. The CDR3 spells CSADSRNEQFF. CDR3 sequence (DNA): TGCAGCGCGGACAGTAGAAATGAGCAGTTCTTC. The chain couples TRBV29-1 to TRBJ2-1; TRBD1 might be the D (6 bases). Germline CDR1 is SQVTM and CDR2 is ANQGSEA. This CDR3 is 11 amino acids long. V was cut by 7 bases and J by 7 bases, with 11 bases left in between.

V and J are TRBV28 and TRBJ2-6, with D uncertain. V was clipped by 8 bases and J by 4 bases, with 3 bases between them. This CDR3 comprises 11 residues. CDR1 and CDR2 (germline): MDHEN, SYDVKM. CDR3 in amino acids: CASWGANVLTF. CDR3 bases: TGTGCCAGCTGGGGGGCCAACGTCCTGACTTTC.

This clonotype occurred a few times. This may arise from a read error, as a much more abundant clone is one base away. The V gene is TRBV7-6, the J gene TRBJ2-1, with D possibly matching TRBD2 (6 bases). The length of the CDR3 is 14 residues. Germline V gene sequence: CDR1 SGHVS, CDR2 FNYEAQ. The CDR3 DNA is TGTGCCAACAGCCCCGGGACTTCTTACAATGAGCAGTTCTTC. This encodes CANSPGTSYNEQFF.

This chain links TRBV27 with TRBJ1-2; unclear D gene. The V gene's germline CDR1 is MNHEY and CDR2 SMNVEV (reference sequence). The CDR3 extends over 13 amino acids. Trimming shortened V by 2 bases and J by 6 bases, and 10 bases separated the two germline ends. In DNA form, the CDR3 reads TGTGCCAGCAGTTTAACTTCGGGAAATGGCTACACCTTC. Translation gives CASSLTSGNGYTF.

This clonotype was counted between two and nine times. V usage is TRBV5-5 and J usage is TRBJ2-7, with unresolved D. Trimming took off 4 bases at V and 3 bases at J, with 23 bases between the two ends. Germline CDR1 reads SGHKS; CDR2 reads YYEKEE (reference sequence). The CDR3 sequence is 17 residues long. The CDR3 loop is CASSALGQVLMGYEQYV. The CDR3 DNA reads as TGTGCCAGCAGCGCCCTGGGTCAGGTTTTGATGGGCTACGAGCAGTACGTC.

This clonotype was observed a handful of times. This chain connects TRBV4-2 to TRBJ2-1, with 7 bases lining up with TRBD2. V dropped 6 bases and J dropped 5; count of bases not matched to a gene: 4. The CDR3 totals 13 residues. Germline values: CDR1 LGHNA, CDR2 YNFKEQ. The CDR3 loop reads CASRGAGDNEQFF. CDR3 coding DNA: TGTGCCAGCAGGGGCGCGGGGGACAATGAGCAGTTCTTC.

This clonotype was detected a few times. CDR3 DNA: TGCAGTGCTAGAGTTCAGGGCGTCGCGACCTTC. Protein sequence: CSARVQGVATF. This chain joins TRBV20-1 and TRBJ1-2; possibly TRBD1 for D (5 bases). This CDR3 is built from 11 residues. Trimming cost V 1 base and J 14 bases, with 14 bases left between them. The germline V gene encodes CDR1 DFQATT and CDR2 SNEGSKA (reference sequence).

The chain is built from TRBV7-8 and TRBJ2-1; 13 bases agree with TRBD2. This CDR3 region has 17 residues. The germline V gene encodes CDR1 SGHVS and CDR2 FQNEAQ. Trimming took 5 bases from V and 3 from J; bases not matched to a gene: 7. In DNA form, the CDR3 reads TGTGCCAGCAGCACGACTAGCGGGGGGTACTACTACAATGAGCAGTTCTTC. Translation: CASSTTSGGYYYNEQFF.

Remarks on this clonotype: A much larger clone sits a single nucleotide away, making a read error possible. This chain connects TRBV6-8 to TRBJ2-5; 10 bases are a match to TRBD1. V lost 2 bases and J lost 2; bases outside the gene matches: 5. Germline V CDR1 and CDR2: MNHGY, SAAAGT. The CDR3 has 16 amino acids. CDR3 nucleotide sequence: TGTGCCAGCAGTTACGAGACAGGGGGCGGGCAAGAGACCCAGTACTTC. Protein sequence: CASSYETGGGQETQYF.

This clonotype was seen a few times. The chain is built from TRBV28 and TRBJ1-5; no firm D call. The CDR3 is 12 amino acids. Trimming removed 1 base at V and 5 bases at J, with 3 bases between. Germline values: CDR1 MDHEN, CDR2 SYDVKM. The CDR3 DNA follows: TGTGCCAGCAGTTTATATGATCAGCCCCAGCATTTT. This translates into CASSLYDQPQHF.

The gene calls are TRBV7-9 and TRBJ2-6; D gene unclear. Per the germline V gene, CDR1 is SEHNR and CDR2 is FQNEAQ (reference sequence). The V end was cut by 2 bases, the J end by 3 bases, with 5 bases between. This CDR3 spans 14 amino acids. The CDR3 reads CASSLTDGANVLTF. CDR3 sequence (DNA): TGTGCCAGCAGCTTAACAGATGGGGCCAACGTCCTGACTTTC.

V usage is TRBV20-1 and J usage is TRBJ1-2; D perhaps matches TRBD1 (5 bases). V lost 0 bases, J lost 4 bases, and 21 bases lay in between. Germline-derived CDR1 and CDR2 are DFQATT and SNEGSKA (reference sequence). The CDR3 length is 17 residues. Here the CDR3 DNA reads TGCAGTGCTAGAGATCTCGTGGGGGGAGAAGGGGTCTATGGCTACACCTTC. This sequence encodes CSARDLVGGEGVYGYTF.

This clonotype was counted a few times. The chain recombines TRBV28 with TRBJ2-1; TRBD1 is a possible D gene (5 bases). Germline values: CDR1 MDHEN, CDR2 SYDVKM. This CDR3 spans 15 amino acids. Trimming pared 8 bases from V and 2 bases from J, leaving 16 bases between. CDR3 bases: TGTGCCAGCTACCCCCTCGACAGAACCTACAATGAGCAGTTCTTC. It yields the protein CASYPLDRTYNEQFF.

The chain couples TRBV7-9 to TRBJ2-1, with 8 bases lining up with TRBD2. The ends lost 5 bases at V and 2 bases at J; junction bases unmatched: 8. The CDR3 extends over 16 amino acids. The germline V gene encodes CDR1 SEHNR and CDR2 FQNEAQ (reference sequence). The CDR3 sequence: CASSDRGGSAYNEQFF. CDR3 DNA sequence: TGTGCCAGCAGCGACCGGGGGGGCAGCGCCTACAATGAGCAGTTCTTC.

This clonotype was observed a handful of times. The rearrangement uses TRBV20-1 and TRBJ1-5; possibly TRBD1 for D (5 bases). V shed 4 bases and J shed 0 bases, with 16 bases lying between them. The CDR3 runs 16 residues. CDR1 and CDR2 from the germline V gene are DFQATT and SNEGSKA (reference sequence). This chain's CDR3 is CSAKGPLSPSNQPQHF. The CDR3, as DNA: TGCAGTGCTAAGGGACCTCTGAGCCCTAGCAATCAGCCCCAGCATTTT.

The chain uses TRBV5-6 and TRBJ1-6; TRBD1 might be the D (5 bases). Between the trimmed V and J ends, which lost 0 bases and 8 bases, there was a span of 12 bases. Germline values: CDR1 SGHDT, CDR2 YYEEEE. This CDR3 has 15 residues. As DNA, the CDR3 is TGTGCCAGCAGCTTGGTTACAGGCGGTTATTCACCCCTCCACTTT. Translated, it gives CASSLVTGGYSPLHF. Filled out from reference TRBV5-6 and TRBJ1-6, the complete variable domain reads DAGVTQSPTHLIKTRGQQVTLRCSPKSGHDTVSWYQQALGQGPQFIFQYYEEEERQRGNFPDRFSGHQFPNYSSELNVNALLLGDSALYLCASSLVTGGYSPLHFGNGTRLTVT.

This clonotype has just a few counts. This chain connects TRBV27 to TRBJ2-7; 8 nucleotides line up with TRBD2. This CDR3 contains 17 residues. The trim removed 4 bases at V and 1 base at J, leaving 12 bases unmatched. CDR1 and CDR2 (germline): MNHEY, SMNVEV (reference sequence). Here the CDR3 reads CASSWQPGLVLSYEQYV. In nucleotides, the CDR3 is TGTGCCAGCAGTTGGCAACCGGGACTAGTTCTATCCTACGAGCAGTACGTC.

This clonotype was seen only a few times. V usage is TRBV7-2 and J usage is TRBJ2-5; 7 bases map to TRBD1. The CDR3 contains 15 residues. The trim removed 5 bases at V and 2 bases at J, leaving 8 bases unmatched. Germline V gene data show CDR1 as SGHTA and CDR2 as FQGNSA. The CDR3 region has the DNA TGTGCCAGCAGCCCAGGACAGGTCAATCAAGAGACCCAGTACTTC. Amino acids: CASSPGQVNQETQYF.

This clonotype has ten or more counts. CDR3 protein: CASSQTGVFTEAFF. CDR3 nucleotide sequence: TGTGCCAGCAGTCAAACAGGGGTCTTCACTGAAGCTTTCTTT. The chain employs TRBV7-6 and TRBJ1-1; 7 bases fit TRBD1. The CDR3 has 14 residues. The trim removed 6 bases at V and 4 bases at J, leaving 8 bases unmatched. Germline lookup yields CDR1 SGHVS and CDR2 FNYEAQ. The full variable domain, its missing parts supplied by reference TRBV7-6 and TRBJ1-1, is GAGVSQSPRYKVTKRGQDVALRCDPISGHVSLYWYRQALGQGPEFLTYFNYEAQQDKSGLPNDRFSAERPEGSISTLTIQRTEQRDSAMYRCASSQTGVFTEAFFGQGTRLTVV.

The V call is TRBV10-3, the J call TRBJ1-6, with 7 bases fitting TRBD1. V lost 3 bases to trimming and J lost 0 bases; unmatched junction nucleotides: 2. CDR3 length: 16 amino acids. Germline lookup yields CDR1 ENHRY and CDR2 SYGVKD. CDR3 region: CAISDGDSSYNSPLHF. The CDR3 DNA reads TGTGCCATCAGTGACGGGGACAGCTCCTATAATTCACCCCTCCACTTT.

The V gene is TRBV20-1, the J gene TRBJ2-3; D is perhaps TRBD1 (7 bases). The CDR3 has 17 residues. Germline assignment: CDR1 DFQATT and CDR2 SNEGSKA (reference sequence). V lost 7 bases to trimming and J lost 2 bases, with 25 bases between them. The CDR3 nucleotides are TGCAGTGTCCCGGGACAGCTGACGCGGGGCGCCACAGATACGCAGTATTTT. This codes for CSVPGQLTRGATDTQYF.

This clonotype has just one count. The chain uses TRBV7-9 and TRBJ2-7; D perhaps matches TRBD1 (7 bases). CDR3 length equals 17 residues. Germline CDR1 and CDR2: SEHNR and FQNEAQ (reference sequence). The CDR3 DNA reads TGTGCCAGCAGCCGATTAGCCACTACGGAGGGGGCCCCGGAGCAGGACGTC. It is translated as CASSRLATTEGAPEQDV.